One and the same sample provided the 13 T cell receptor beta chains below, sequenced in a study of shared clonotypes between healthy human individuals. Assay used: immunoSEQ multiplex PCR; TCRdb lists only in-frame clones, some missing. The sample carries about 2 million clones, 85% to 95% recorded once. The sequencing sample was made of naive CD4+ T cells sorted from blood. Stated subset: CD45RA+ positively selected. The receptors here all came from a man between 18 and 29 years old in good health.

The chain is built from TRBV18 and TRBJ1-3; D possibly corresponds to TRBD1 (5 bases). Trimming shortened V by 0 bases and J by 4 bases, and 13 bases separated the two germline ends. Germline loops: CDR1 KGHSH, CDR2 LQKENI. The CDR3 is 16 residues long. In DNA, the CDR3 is TGTGCCAGCTCACCACCTTTTGGGGGGACCGGAAACACCATATATTTT. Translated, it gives CASSPPFGGTGNTIYF.

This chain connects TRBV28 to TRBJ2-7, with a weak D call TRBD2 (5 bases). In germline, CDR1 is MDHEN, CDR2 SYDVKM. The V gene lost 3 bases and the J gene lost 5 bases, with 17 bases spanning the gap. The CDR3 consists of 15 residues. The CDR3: CASSLSSGMRDEQYF. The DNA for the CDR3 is TGTGCCAGCAGTTTGTCTAGTGGGATGCGGGACGAGCAGTACTTC.

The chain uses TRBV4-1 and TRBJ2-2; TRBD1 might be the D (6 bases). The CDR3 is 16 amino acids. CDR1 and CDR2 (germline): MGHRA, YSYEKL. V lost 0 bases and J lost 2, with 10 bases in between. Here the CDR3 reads CASSQDSGVNTGELFF. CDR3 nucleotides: TGCGCCAGCAGCCAAGATTCAGGGGTTAACACCGGGGAGCTGTTTTTT.

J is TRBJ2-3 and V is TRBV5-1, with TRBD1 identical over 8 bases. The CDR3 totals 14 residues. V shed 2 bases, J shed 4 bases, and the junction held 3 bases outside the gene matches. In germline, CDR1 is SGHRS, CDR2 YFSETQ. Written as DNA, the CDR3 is TGCGCCAGCAGCTTACGGACAGGGTCAGATACGCAGTATTTT. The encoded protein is CASSLRTGSDTQYF. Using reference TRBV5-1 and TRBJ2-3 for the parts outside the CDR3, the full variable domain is KAGVTQTPRYLIKTRGQQVTLSCSPISGHRSVSWYQQTPGQGLQFLFEYFSETQRNKGNFPGRFSGRQFSNSRSEMNVSTLELGDSALYLCASSLRTGSDTQYFGPGTRLTVL.

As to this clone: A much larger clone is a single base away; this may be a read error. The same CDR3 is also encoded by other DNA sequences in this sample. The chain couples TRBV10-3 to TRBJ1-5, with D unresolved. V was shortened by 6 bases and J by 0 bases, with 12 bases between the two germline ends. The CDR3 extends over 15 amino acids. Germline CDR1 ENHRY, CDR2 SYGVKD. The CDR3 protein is CAISELWGSNQPQHF. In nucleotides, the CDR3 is TGTGCCATCAGCGAGCTGTGGGGTAGCAATCAGCCCCAGCATTTT.

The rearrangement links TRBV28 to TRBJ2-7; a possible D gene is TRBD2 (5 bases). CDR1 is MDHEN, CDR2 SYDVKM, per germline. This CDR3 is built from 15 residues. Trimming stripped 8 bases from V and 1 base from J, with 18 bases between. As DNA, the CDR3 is TGTGCCAGCGGAGGAAGCGGCGCCCCGTCCTACGAGCAGTACTTC. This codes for CASGGSGAPSYEQYF.

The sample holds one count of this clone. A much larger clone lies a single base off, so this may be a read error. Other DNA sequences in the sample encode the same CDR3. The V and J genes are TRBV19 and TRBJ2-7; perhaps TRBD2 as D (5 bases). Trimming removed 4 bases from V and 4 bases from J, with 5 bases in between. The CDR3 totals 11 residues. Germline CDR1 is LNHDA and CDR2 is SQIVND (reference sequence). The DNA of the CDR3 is TGTGCCAGTAGTACGGGGTACGAGCAGTACTTC. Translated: CASSTGYEQYF.

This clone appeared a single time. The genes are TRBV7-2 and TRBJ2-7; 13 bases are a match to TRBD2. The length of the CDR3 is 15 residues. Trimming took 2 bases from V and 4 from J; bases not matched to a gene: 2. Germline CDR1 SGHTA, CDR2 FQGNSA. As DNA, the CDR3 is TGTGCCAGCAGCTTAACTAGCGGGGGGGCATACGAGCAGTACTTC. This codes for CASSLTSGGAYEQYF.

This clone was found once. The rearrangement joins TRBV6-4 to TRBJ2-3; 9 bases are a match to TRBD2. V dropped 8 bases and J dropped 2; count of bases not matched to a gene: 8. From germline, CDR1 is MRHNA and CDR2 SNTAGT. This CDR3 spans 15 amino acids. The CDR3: CASSPLAGATDTQYF. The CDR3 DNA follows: TGTGCCAGCTCCCCGTTAGCGGGGGCCACAGATACGCAGTATTTT.

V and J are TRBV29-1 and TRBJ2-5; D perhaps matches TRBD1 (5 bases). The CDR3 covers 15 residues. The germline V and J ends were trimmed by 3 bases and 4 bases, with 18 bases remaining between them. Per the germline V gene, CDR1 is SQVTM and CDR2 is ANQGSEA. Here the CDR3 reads CSVEAQGGNPETQYF. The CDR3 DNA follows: TGCAGCGTTGAGGCTCAGGGTGGGAACCCAGAGACCCAGTACTTC. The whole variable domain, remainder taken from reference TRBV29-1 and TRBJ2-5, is SAVISQKPSRDICQRGTSLTIQCQVDSQVTMMFWYRQQPGQSLTLIATANQGSEATYESGFVIDKFPISRPNLTFSTLTVSNMSPEDSSIYLCSVEAQGGNPETQYFGPGTRLLVL.

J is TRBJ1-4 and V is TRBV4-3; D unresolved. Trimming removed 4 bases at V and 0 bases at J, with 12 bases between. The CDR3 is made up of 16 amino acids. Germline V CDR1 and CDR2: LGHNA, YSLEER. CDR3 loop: CASSPQGEATNEKLFF. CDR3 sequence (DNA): TGCGCCAGCAGCCCACAAGGCGAGGCAACTAATGAAAAACTGTTTTTT.

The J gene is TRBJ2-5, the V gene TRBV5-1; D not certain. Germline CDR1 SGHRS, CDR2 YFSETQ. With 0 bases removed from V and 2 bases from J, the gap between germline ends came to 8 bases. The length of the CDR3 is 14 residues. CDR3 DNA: TGCGCCAGCAGCTTGGGTATGGGGCAAGAGACCCAGTACTTC. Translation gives CASSLGMGQETQYF.

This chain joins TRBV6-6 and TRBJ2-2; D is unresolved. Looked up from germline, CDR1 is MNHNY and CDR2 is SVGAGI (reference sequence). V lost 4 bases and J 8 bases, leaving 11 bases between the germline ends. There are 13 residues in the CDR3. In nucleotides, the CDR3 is TGTGCCAGCAGTTCCCCCACAAGTGGGGAGCTGTTTTTT. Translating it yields CASSSPTSGELFF.